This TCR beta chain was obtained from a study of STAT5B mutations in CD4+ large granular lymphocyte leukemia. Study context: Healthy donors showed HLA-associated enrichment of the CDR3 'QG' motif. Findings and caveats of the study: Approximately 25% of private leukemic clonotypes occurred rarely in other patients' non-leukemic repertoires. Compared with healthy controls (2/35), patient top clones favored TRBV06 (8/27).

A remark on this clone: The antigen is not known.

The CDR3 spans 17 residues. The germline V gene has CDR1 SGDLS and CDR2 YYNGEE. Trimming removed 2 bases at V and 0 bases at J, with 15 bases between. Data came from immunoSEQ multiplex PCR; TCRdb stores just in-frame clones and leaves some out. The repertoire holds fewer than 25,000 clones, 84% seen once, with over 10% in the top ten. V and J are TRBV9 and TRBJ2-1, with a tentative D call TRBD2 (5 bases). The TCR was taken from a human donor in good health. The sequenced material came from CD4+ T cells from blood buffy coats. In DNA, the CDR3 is TGTGCCAGCAGCGTGGGAATTAGCGCTAGCTCCTACAATGAGCAGTTCTTC. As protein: CASSVGISASSYNEQFF. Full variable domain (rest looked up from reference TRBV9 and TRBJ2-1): DSGVTQTPKHLITATGQRVTLRCSPRSGDLSVYWYQQSLDQGLQFLIQYYNGEERAKGNILERFSAQQFPDLHSELNLSSLELGDSALYFCASSVGISASSYNEQFFGPGTRLTVL.